What follows are 21 T cell receptor beta chains derived from one specimen sequenced in a study of beta chain features in type 1 diabetes. Regarding the study as a whole: Researchers report that Type 1 diabetes patients had moderately but significantly shorter TCRB CDR3s across all four CD4+ subsets.

These receptors' antigens are unknown. The sequenced template was cDNA made from the entire isolated RNA. Data came from immunoSEQ multiplex PCR; TCRdb stores just in-frame clones and leaves some out. The table shows about 170,000 clones, with about 8% occurring only once. The sequencing sample was made of central memory CD4+ T cells from blood. The receptors shown here come from a middle-aged woman with type 1 diabetes.

The rearrangement uses TRBV5-1 and TRBJ2-2; 14 nucleotides match TRBD2. CDR1 is SGHRS and CDR2 is YFSETQ in the germline V gene. The V and J ends lost 3 bases and 8 bases, in that order; junction bases with no gene match: 3. The CDR3 runs 15 residues. CDR3 coding DNA: TGCGCCAGCAGCTGGACTAGCGGGGGGATTGGGGAGCTGTTTTTT. Its translation: CASSWTSGGIGELFF.

This rearrangement joins TRBV5-4 to TRBJ2-7, with D possibly TRBD1 on 6 matching bases. The CDR3 contains 12 residues. Trimming left V 4 bases short and J 6 bases short, with 11 bases between. CDR1 is SGHNT and CDR2 is YYREEE in the germline V gene (reference sequence). The CDR3 here is CASSVNRAEQYF. The CDR3, as DNA: TGTGCCAGCAGCGTGAACAGGGCCGAGCAGTACTTC.

The table lists this clone with a few counts. The chain combines TRBV7-2 with TRBJ1-6; D remains unclear. The CDR3 sequence is 13 residues long. CDR1 and CDR2 (germline): SGHTA, FQGNSA. V lost 2 bases to trimming and J lost 7 bases, with 6 bases between them. This CDR3 reads CASSLQRNSPLHF. CDR3 in DNA: TGTGCCAGCAGCTTACAACGGAATTCACCCCTCCACTTT. Full variable domain (remainder filled in from reference TRBV7-2 and TRBJ1-6): GAGVSQSPSNKVTEKGKDVELRCDPISGHTALYWYRQSLGQGLEFLIYFQGNSAPDKSGLPSDRFSAERTGGSVSTLTIQRTQQEDSAVYLCASSLQRNSPLHFGNGTRLTVT.

J is TRBJ1-4 and V is TRBV7-6; TRBD1 matches 8 bases. The CDR3 runs 15 residues. The V segment lost 6 bases and the J segment 10 bases; nucleotides outside the gene matches: 13. Germline CDR1 reads SGHVS; CDR2 reads FNYEAQ. CDR3 amino acids: CASSRGMTGDGKLFF. CDR3 sequence (DNA): TGTGCCAGCAGTCGGGGAATGACAGGGGACGGAAAACTGTTTTTT. The variable domain in full, with the rest retrieved from reference TRBV7-6 and TRBJ1-4, is GAGVSQSPRYKVTKRGQDVALRCDPISGHVSLYWYRQALGQGPEFLTYFNYEAQQDKSGLPNDRFSAERPEGSISTLTIQRTEQRDSAMYRCASSRGMTGDGKLFFGSGTQLSVL.

The CDR3 is CASSPRTPYGYTF. The CDR3, as DNA: TGTGCCAGCTCACCTCGGACACCCTATGGCTACACCTTC. J is TRBJ1-2 and V is TRBV18, with D possibly TRBD1 on 5 matching bases. Germline V gives CDR1 KGHSH, CDR2 LQKENI. The germline V and J ends were trimmed by 3 bases and 4 bases, with 9 bases remaining between them. The CDR3 extends over 13 amino acids.

The chain uses TRBV15 and TRBJ2-1; TRBD2 matches at 9 bases. The CDR3 is 14 amino acids. The V gene end was trimmed by 1 base and the J gene end by 8 bases; junction bases not matched to a gene: 3. Germline assignment: CDR1 LNHNV and CDR2 YYDKDF (reference sequence). CDR3 sequence reads: CATSRGRGGDEQFF. CDR3 sequence (DNA): TGTGCCACCAGCAGAGGGCGGGGGGGTGATGAGCAGTTCTTC.

This clone was detected only a few times. In DNA, the CDR3 is TGCGCCAGCACCCCGGGACTAGCGGGACCACCGTTATCCTACGAGCAGTACTTC. This translates into CASTPGLAGPPLSYEQYF. V gene TRBV5-1 combines with J gene TRBJ2-7; 13 bases fit TRBD2. The V segment lost 6 bases and the J segment 1 base; nucleotides outside the gene matches: 13. Germline V gene sequence: CDR1 SGHRS, CDR2 YFSETQ. CDR3 length: 18 amino acids.

This clone was detected only a few times. The gene calls are TRBV9 and TRBJ2-3; 7 nucleotides line up with TRBD2. The trim removed 0 bases at V and 3 bases at J, leaving 7 bases unmatched. The length of the CDR3 is 16 residues. CDR1 is SGDLS, CDR2 YYNGEE, per germline. The DNA of the CDR3 is TGTGCCAGCAGCGTAGGAACGGGAGGCTGGACAGATACGCAGTATTTT. Amino acids: CASSVGTGGWTDTQYF.

V is TRBV5-1 and J is TRBJ1-1; D remains unclear. Trimming pared 1 base from V and 1 base from J, leaving 14 bases between. This CDR3 region has 16 residues. Germline values: CDR1 SGHRS, CDR2 YFSETQ. CDR3 nucleotides: TGCGCCAGCAGCTTGTCGGCAGGAGGTACGAACACTGAAGCTTTCTTT. Protein sequence: CASSLSAGGTNTEAFF.

A few counts support this clone. The V call is TRBV5-1, the J call TRBJ2-3; 9 bases fit TRBD2. V dropped 0 bases and J dropped 5; count of bases not matched to a gene: 4. From germline, CDR1 is SGHRS and CDR2 YFSETQ. This CDR3 is built from 15 residues. This CDR3 reads CASSLGSGGKDTQYF. The CDR3, as DNA: TGCGCCAGCAGCTTGGGGAGCGGGGGGAAAGATACGCAGTATTTT.

This clone was counted a few times. This chain uses TRBV19 with TRBJ2-5; D may be TRBD1 (6 bases). Trimming pared 8 bases from V and 5 bases from J, leaving 18 bases between. This CDR3 has 14 amino acids. CDR1 is LNHDA, CDR2 SQIVND, per germline (reference sequence). As DNA, the CDR3 is TGTGCCAGTGGGCCTGACGCAAGGGGGGAGACCCAGTACTTC. Encoded protein: CASGPDARGETQYF. The whole variable domain, remainder taken from reference TRBV19 and TRBJ2-5, is DGGITQSPKYLFRKEGQNVTLSCEQNLNHDAMYWYRQDPGQGLRLIYYSQIVNDFQKGDIAEGYSVSREKKESFPLTVTSAQKNPTAFYLCASGPDARGETQYFGPGTRLLVL.

This clone occurred a few times. In DNA, the CDR3 is TGCGCCAGCGAAATAGCGGGAGGTCCTCCCATGGAGCAGTTCTTC. Protein product: CASEIAGGPPMEQFF. This chain uses TRBV5-1 with TRBJ2-1; 10 bases match TRBD2. CDR1 and CDR2 from the germline V gene are SGHRS and YFSETQ. Trimming at V came to 7 bases and at J to 10 bases, leaving 14 bases not matched to a gene. The CDR3 consists of 15 residues.

This clone came up a few times. The chain is built from TRBV7-2 and TRBJ2-7; 9 nucleotides agree with TRBD2. This CDR3 contains 14 residues. J gave up 3 bases and V 4 bases, and 4 bases lay outside the gene matches. Germline values: CDR1 SGHTA, CDR2 FQGNSA. This CDR3 is CASSSVSGSYEQYF. The CDR3, as DNA: TGTGCCAGCAGCTCCGTTAGCGGGAGCTACGAGCAGTACTTC.

The J gene is TRBJ2-1, the V gene TRBV9; 11 nucleotides match TRBD2. Per germline, CDR1 SGDLS and CDR2 YYNGEE. The CDR3 runs 16 residues. V shed 0 bases, J shed 7 bases, and the junction held 6 bases outside the gene matches. The CDR3 spells CASSVEGSGRVNEQFF. In DNA, the CDR3 is TGTGCCAGCAGCGTAGAGGGTAGCGGGAGGGTAAATGAGCAGTTCTTC.

V and J are TRBV28 and TRBJ1-2; D unresolved. V lost 2 bases, J lost 7 bases, and 20 bases lay in between. The CDR3 length is 16 residues. CDR1 and CDR2 (germline): MDHEN, SYDVKM. CDR3 in DNA: TGTGCCAGCAGTTTAACCCCGGATGGAGGCCGAAGTGGCTACACCTTC. Translation gives CASSLTPDGGRSGYTF.

The CDR3 DNA reads as TGCGCCAGCAGCACCTCAGACAGGGGGCCGGGGACCCAGTACTTC. It is translated as CASSTSDRGPGTQYF. The genes are TRBV5-1 and TRBJ2-5; TRBD1 agrees at 10 bases. V lost 4 bases, J lost 7 bases, and 10 bases stayed unmatched. Looked up from germline, CDR1 is SGHRS and CDR2 is YFSETQ. The CDR3 length is 15 residues.

The chain joins TRBV7-3 to TRBJ2-5; TRBD2 might be the D (5 bases). Germline V lookup: CDR1 SGHTA, CDR2 FQGTGA. The CDR3 loop spans 14 amino acids. Trimming took 5 bases from V and 4 from J, leaving 14 bases between them. In nucleotides, the CDR3 is TGTGCCAGCAGCCCCACTAGTTTAAGAGAGACCCAGTACTTC. It specifies CASSPTSLRETQYF.

The table lists this clone with a few counts. The rearrangement joins TRBV7-2 to TRBJ2-7, with 12 bases aligning to TRBD2. Germline V gives CDR1 SGHTA, CDR2 FQGNSA. This CDR3 has 15 amino acids. The trim removed 4 bases at V and 8 bases at J, leaving 9 bases unmatched. CDR3 sequence reads: CASSSTSGGLVKQYF. Here the CDR3 DNA reads TGTGCCAGCAGCTCGACTAGCGGGGGCCTTGTGAAGCAGTACTTC.

A few counts support this clone. The V gene is TRBV9, the J gene TRBJ1-2; no clear D gene. Germline V lookup: CDR1 SGDLS, CDR2 YYNGEE. The CDR3 length is 16 residues. Trimming removed 0 bases at V and 4 bases at J, with 16 bases between. CDR3 loop: CASSVGDSKRGYGYTF. The CDR3 region has the DNA TGTGCCAGCAGCGTAGGTGACTCTAAGAGAGGCTATGGCTACACCTTC.

The V and J genes are TRBV9 and TRBJ2-5; 9 positions agree with TRBD1. Germline V lookup: CDR1 SGDLS, CDR2 YYNGEE. The J segment lost 5 bases and the V segment lost 0 bases, leaving 5 bases of the junction unmatched. The CDR3 length is 15 residues. The CDR3 region has the DNA TGTGCCAGCAGCGTAGGGGGGACAGGGCGGGAGACCCAGTACTTC. This codes for CASSVGGTGRETQYF.

This clone was picked up a small number of times. The chain couples TRBV5-4 to TRBJ2-1, with TRBD1 identical over 7 bases. Trimming at V came to 1 base and at J to 2 bases, leaving 3 bases not matched to a gene. There are 15 residues in the CDR3. CDR1 is SGHNT, CDR2 YYREEE, per germline (reference sequence). CDR3 amino acids: CASSLSQGAYNEQFF. The CDR3 region has the DNA TGTGCCAGCAGCTTGAGCCAGGGGGCCTACAATGAGCAGTTCTTC.